This entry lists 30 T cell receptor beta chains sequenced from one sample in a study of CD8+ T cells in alopecia areata. cDNA reverse transcribed from extracted RNA served as the sequencing template. TCRdb keeps only in-frame clones here, not all; method: immunoSEQ multiplex PCR. This table has a few hundred thousand clones, more than 55% appearing once. The sequenced sample was CD8+ T cells sorted from blood. The receptors derive from a human donor in good health.

This CDR3 is CASSVEAESYEQYF. In DNA form, the CDR3 reads TGTGCCAGCAGCGTCGAGGCAGAGTCCTACGAGCAGTACTTC. This chain links TRBV9 with TRBJ2-7; the D is unclear. The CDR3 loop spans 14 amino acids. V lost 2 bases and J lost 1, with 10 bases in between. Germline CDR1 and CDR2: SGDLS and YYNGEE.

This sequence joins TRBV29-1 and TRBJ2-3; D gene uncertain. The ends were cut back, 1 base at V and 6 bases at J, with 2 bases in the middle. Germline CDR1 and CDR2: SQVTM and ANQGSEA. The CDR3 is 10 residues long. The CDR3 DNA is TGCAGCGTTGAAGTCGATACGCAGTATTTT. Its protein product is CSVEVDTQYF.

This clone was seen only a few times. The chain recombines TRBV7-2 with TRBJ2-1, with D uncertain. The CDR3 totals 15 residues. Trimming removed 1 base at V and 1 base at J, with 8 bases between. CDR1 SGHTA and CDR2 FQGNSA come from the germline V gene. The CDR3: CASSLEGSSYNEQFF. Here the CDR3 DNA reads TGTGCCAGCAGCTTAGAGGGCTCTTCCTACAATGAGCAGTTCTTC.

This clone was observed a handful of times. This chain joins TRBV7-8 and TRBJ2-4; unclear D gene. Germline assignment: CDR1 SGHVS and CDR2 FQNEAQ. V was cut by 1 base and J by 1 base, with 11 bases left in between. The CDR3 spans 16 residues. Written as DNA, the CDR3 is TGTGCCAGCAGCTTAGAAGGGCCTTTGGCCAAAAACATTCAGTACTTC. It is translated as CASSLEGPLAKNIQYF. The full variable domain, in which reference TRBV7-8 and TRBJ2-4 provide the parts outside the CDR3, is GAGVSQSPRYKVAKRGQDVALRCDPISGHVSLFWYQQALGQGPEFLTYFQNEAQLDKSGLPSDRFFAERPEGSVSTLKIQRTQQEDSAVYLCASSLEGPLAKNIQYFGAGTRLSVL.

The chain employs TRBV4-1 and TRBJ2-3; no reliable D call. The V end was cut by 0 bases, the J end by 4 bases, with 11 bases between. This CDR3 has 15 amino acids. Germline V gives CDR1 MGHRA, CDR2 YSYEKL. The CDR3 loop reads CASSQEPSLSDTQYF. CDR3 sequence (DNA): TGCGCCAGCAGCCAAGAGCCTTCACTATCAGATACGCAGTATTTT.

This clone was recorded a few times. This chain uses TRBV7-2 with TRBJ2-3; 7 positions agree with TRBD1. The V gene's germline CDR1 is SGHTA and CDR2 FQGNSA. There are 14 residues in the CDR3. With 5 bases clipped from V and 3 bases from J, the junction kept 5 bases outside the gene matches. CDR3 protein: CASSRQGQTDTQYF. The DNA for the CDR3 is TGTGCCAGCAGCAGACAGGGTCAGACAGATACGCAGTATTTT.

In this sample, this clone turned up a few times. The chain couples TRBV5-1 to TRBJ2-3; no clear D. The CDR3 loop spans 14 amino acids. The germline V gene encodes CDR1 SGHRS and CDR2 YFSETQ. Trimming took off 10 bases at V and 4 bases at J, with 19 bases between the two ends. The CDR3 DNA reads as TGCGCCCCCAGGCTGCTCCGTCCCCCAGATACGCAGTATTTT. Translating it yields CAPRLLRPPDTQYF.

The chain employs TRBV10-2 and TRBJ1-2; no clear D. The CDR3 length is 13 residues. Trimming removed 2 bases at V and 4 bases at J, with 8 bases between. Germline CDR1 reads WSHSY; CDR2 reads SAAADI. The CDR3 sequence is CASSEHEPYGYTF. The CDR3 nucleotides are TGCGCCAGCAGTGAGCATGAGCCCTATGGCTACACCTTC.

As DNA, the CDR3 is TGCGCCAGCAGCTTTACAGGGGCTAAGGGAGCTTTCTTT. Translation gives CASSFTGAKGAFF. This chain connects TRBV5-1 to TRBJ1-1, with TRBD1 identical over 7 bases. Germline CDR1 reads SGHRS; CDR2 reads YFSETQ. After removal of 2 bases from V and 10 bases from J, the junction contained 8 bases not matched to a gene. CDR3 length: 13 residues.

This rearrangement joins TRBV6-5 to TRBJ1-5; possible D gene TRBD1, 5 bases. This CDR3 spans 13 amino acids. Between the trimmed V and J ends, which lost 0 bases and 16 bases, there was a span of 16 bases. Germline V gene sequence: CDR1 MNHEY, CDR2 SVGAGI. The CDR3 protein is CASSYSQGPPSHF. The CDR3 DNA follows: TGTGCCAGCAGTTACTCGCAGGGACCGCCAAGTCATTTT.

The chain recombines TRBV9 with TRBJ2-7; maybe TRBD1 (6 bases). V was cut by 0 bases and J by 7 bases, with 14 bases left in between. Germline V CDR1 and CDR2: SGDLS, YYNGEE. This CDR3 is 14 amino acids long. CDR3 protein: CASSVALQGSEQYF. The CDR3 region has the DNA TGTGCCAGCAGCGTAGCCCTCCAGGGGAGTGAGCAGTACTTC.

The gene calls are TRBV11-2 and TRBJ2-7; the D call may be TRBD1 or TRBD2 (5 bases each). V lost 4 bases to trimming and J lost 5 bases, with 12 bases between them. CDR3 size: 13 residues. Per germline, CDR1 SGHAT and CDR2 FQNNGV. In DNA form, the CDR3 reads TGTGCCAGCAGCTCGGGGCGTAGCGACGAGCAGTACTTC. Protein: CASSSGRSDEQYF.

V usage is TRBV5-1 and J usage is TRBJ2-1; D possibly corresponds to TRBD1 (6 bases). CDR3 length: 16 residues. V gave up 0 bases and J gave up 9 bases, with 19 bases separating them. Looked up from germline, CDR1 is SGHRS and CDR2 is YFSETQ. DNA for the CDR3: TGCGCCAGCAGCTTGGATCCACAGGGAGAGGGTGGTGAGCAGTTCTTC. Translating gives CASSLDPQGEGGEQFF.

The chain has TRBV9 and TRBJ2-7; D possibly uses TRBD1 or TRBD2 (6 bases each). The CDR3 runs to 13 residues. Trimming took off 3 bases at V and 6 bases at J, with 13 bases between the two ends. CDR1 and CDR2 from the germline V gene are SGDLS and YYNGEE. The CDR3 region is CASSEGGQGEQYF. The CDR3 bases are TGTGCCAGCAGCGAGGGGGGTCAGGGCGAGCAGTACTTC.

The table lists this clone with a few counts. The V gene is TRBV5-4, the J gene TRBJ2-1; 8 nucleotides align to TRBD2. Germline values: CDR1 SGHNT, CDR2 YYREEE (reference sequence). The V segment lost 5 bases and the J segment 2 bases; nucleotides outside the gene matches: 6. CDR3 length equals 15 residues. CDR3 sequence reads: CASSFSGVPYNEQFF. The CDR3 DNA reads as TGTGCCAGCAGTTTTAGCGGGGTGCCCTACAATGAGCAGTTCTTC.

The chain uses TRBV29-1 and TRBJ2-5; D is perhaps TRBD1 or TRBD2 (6 bases each). The CDR3 extends over 15 amino acids. V dropped 7 bases and J dropped 6 bases, with 24 bases sitting between them. CDR1 SQVTM and CDR2 ANQGSEA come from the germline V gene. For the CDR3, the DNA is TGCAGCGCTGCGGTGAAGGGGGGCAAAAAAAAGACCCAGTACTTC. Translation: CSAAVKGGKKKTQYF.

A note on this clone: Different DNA sequences within this sample yield the same CDR3. The chain joins TRBV6-5 to TRBJ2-3; D not certain. Germline CDR1 is MNHEY and CDR2 is SVGAGI. The CDR3 runs to 13 residues. V lost 2 bases and J 1 base, leaving 4 bases between the germline ends. CDR3 residues: CASSYTGTDTQYF. CDR3 in DNA: TGTGCCAGCAGTTACACGGGCACAGATACGCAGTATTTT.

The gene calls are TRBV29-1 and TRBJ1-1; a weak D match, TRBD1 (5 bases). Germline CDR1 and CDR2: SQVTM and ANQGSEA. Trimming pared 4 bases from V and 2 bases from J, leaving 14 bases between. The CDR3 loop spans 14 amino acids. This CDR3 is CSVGRQRPNTEAFF. In DNA, the CDR3 is TGCAGCGTTGGCCGACAGCGACCTAACACTGAAGCTTTCTTT.

Only one count was recorded for this clone. The chain links TRBV30 to TRBJ2-7; 10 bases are shared with TRBD1. This CDR3 has 15 amino acids. The V segment lost 0 bases and the J segment 4 bases; nucleotides outside the gene matches: 6. Germline assignment: CDR1 GTSNPN and CDR2 SVGIG (reference sequence). This CDR3 is CAWSVLDRGRYEQYF. The DNA for the CDR3 is TGTGCCTGGAGTGTACTCGACAGGGGGCGATACGAGCAGTACTTC.

This sequence joins TRBV9 and TRBJ1-2; D is ambiguous. Per germline, CDR1 SGDLS and CDR2 YYNGEE. The CDR3 extends over 14 amino acids. Trimming removed 4 bases from V and 2 bases from J, with 12 bases in between. CDR3 in DNA: TGTGCCAGCAGCACCCCCGCAGCCAACTATGGCTACACCTTC. This gives the protein CASSTPAANYGYTF.

The chain recombines TRBV6-5 with TRBJ1-5; D is uncertain. V was trimmed by 5 bases and J by 4 bases, leaving 9 bases between them. The CDR3 is made up of 13 amino acids. CDR1 and CDR2 from the germline V gene are MNHEY and SVGAGI. The CDR3 DNA reads as TGTGCCAGCAGTAGGACGGGGAATCAGCCCCAGCATTTT. Protein sequence: CASSRTGNQPQHF.

This clone has more than one count but fewer than ten. The chain recombines TRBV11-2 with TRBJ1-1, with 8 bases that match TRBD1. The germline V gene encodes CDR1 SGHAT and CDR2 FQNNGV. V dropped 4 bases and J dropped 1; count of bases not matched to a gene: 5. The CDR3 extends over 15 amino acids. CDR3 residues: CASSSVQGGNTEAFF. The CDR3 coding sequence is TGTGCCAGCAGCTCCGTACAGGGGGGGAACACTGAAGCTTTCTTT. Based on the CDR3 plus reference TRBV11-2 and TRBJ1-1, the full variable domain is EAGVAQSPRYKIIEKRQSVAFWCNPISGHATLYWYQQILGQGPKLLIQFQNNGVVDDSQLPKDRFSAERLKGVDSTLKIQPAKLEDSAVYLCASSSVQGGNTEAFFGQGTRLTVV.

The J gene is TRBJ2-5, the V gene TRBV4-2; a weak D match, TRBD2 (5 bases). Germline CDR1 LGHNA, CDR2 YNFKEQ. Trimming cost V 8 bases and J 7 bases, with 17 bases left between them. The length of the CDR3 is 13 residues. The CDR3 region is CASGDWSEGTQYF. CDR3 coding DNA: TGTGCCAGCGGCGACTGGTCCGAGGGGACCCAGTACTTC.

The chain uses TRBV5-4 and TRBJ2-7, with 7 nucleotides matching TRBD1. V was pared by 1 base and J by 8 bases, with 12 bases of the junction left unmatched. This CDR3 is 15 amino acids long. Germline V gene sequence: CDR1 SGHNT, CDR2 YYREEE (reference sequence). The CDR3 nucleotides read TGTGCCAGCAGCTTGTTTGGGACAGCTCATTTCAAGCAGTACTTC. It yields the protein CASSLFGTAHFKQYF.

The V gene is TRBV6-5, the J gene TRBJ1-1; the D is unclear. V was clipped by 0 bases and J by 7 bases, with 9 bases between them. Germline assignment: CDR1 MNHEY and CDR2 SVGAGI. The CDR3 has 13 amino acids. The CDR3 DNA is TGTGCCAGCAGTTACTCGGGAAAAGGTGAAGCTTTCTTT. Its protein is CASSYSGKGEAFF.

This clone came up once. This chain uses TRBV27 with TRBJ2-7; D tentatively reads TRBD1 or TRBD2 (5 bases each). The CDR3 is 14 residues long. Per the germline V gene, CDR1 is MNHEY and CDR2 is SMNVEV (reference sequence). Trimming pared 2 bases from V and 7 bases from J, leaving 15 bases between. This CDR3 is CASSLTRGAKEQYF. The CDR3 coding sequence is TGTGCCAGCAGTTTAACTAGAGGGGCGAAAGAGCAGTACTTC.

This rearrangement joins TRBV6-6 to TRBJ2-7; D unclear. V was shortened by 8 bases and J by 6 bases, with 11 bases between the two germline ends. The CDR3 has 11 residues. The germline CDR1 and CDR2 sequences are MNHNY and SVGAGI (reference sequence). Here the CDR3 reads CASATTLEQYF. The CDR3, as DNA: TGTGCCAGCGCCACAACCCTCGAGCAGTACTTC.

V and J are TRBV13 and TRBJ1-2; the D gene is possibly TRBD1 (5 bases). Germline assignment: CDR1 PRHDT and CDR2 FYEKMQ (reference sequence). Deletions cut 3 bases from V and 8 bases from J, with 10 bases between. There are 12 residues in the CDR3. The CDR3 bases are TGTGCCAGCAGCTTCGGGGGTCGCGGCTACACCTTC. Protein: CASSFGGRGYTF.

The chain couples TRBV27 to TRBJ1-1, with D possibly TRBD1 on 6 matching bases. The CDR3 loop spans 20 amino acids. The V end was cut by 6 bases, the J end by 3 bases, with 32 bases between. Germline CDR1 MNHEY, CDR2 SMNVEV (reference sequence). CDR3 sequence: CASRGQGGAWAATTDTEAFF. Written as DNA, the CDR3 is TGTGCCAGCAGGGGACAAGGGGGAGCTTGGGCCGCAACTACAGACACTGAAGCTTTCTTT.

V gene TRBV18 combines with J gene TRBJ1-5, with D unclear. Germline CDR1 KGHSH, CDR2 LQKENI. Trimming took 3 bases from V and 7 from J, leaving 16 bases between them. This CDR3 is 15 amino acids long. CDR3 protein: CASSPNAFRVQPQHF. The CDR3 DNA reads as TGTGCCAGCTCACCGAACGCATTCCGGGTGCAGCCCCAGCATTTT.